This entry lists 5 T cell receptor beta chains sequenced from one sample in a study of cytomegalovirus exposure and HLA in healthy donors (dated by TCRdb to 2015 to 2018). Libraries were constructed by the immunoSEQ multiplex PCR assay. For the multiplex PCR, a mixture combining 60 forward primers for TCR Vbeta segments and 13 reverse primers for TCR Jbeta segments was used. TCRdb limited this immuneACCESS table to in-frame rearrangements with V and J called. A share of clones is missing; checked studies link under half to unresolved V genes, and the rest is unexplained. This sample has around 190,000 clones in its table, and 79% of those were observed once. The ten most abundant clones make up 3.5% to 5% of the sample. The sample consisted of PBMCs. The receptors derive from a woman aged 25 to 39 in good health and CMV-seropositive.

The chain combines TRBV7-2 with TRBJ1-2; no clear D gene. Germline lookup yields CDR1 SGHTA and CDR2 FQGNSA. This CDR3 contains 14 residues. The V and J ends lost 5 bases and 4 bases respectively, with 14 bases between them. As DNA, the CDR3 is TGTGCCAGCAGCCCCAGCAGGCAGACCTATGGCTACACCTTC. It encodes CASSPSRQTYGYTF.

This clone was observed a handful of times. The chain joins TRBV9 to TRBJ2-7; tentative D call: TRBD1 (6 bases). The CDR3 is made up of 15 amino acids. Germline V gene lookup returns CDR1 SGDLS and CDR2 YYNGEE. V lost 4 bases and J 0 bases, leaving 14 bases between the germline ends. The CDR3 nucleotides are TGTGCCAGCAGCCCCCGGACAGCGAGCTCCTACGAGCAGTACTTC. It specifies CASSPRTASSYEQYF. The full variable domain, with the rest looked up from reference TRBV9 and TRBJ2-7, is DSGVTQTPKHLITATGQRVTLRCSPRSGDLSVYWYQQSLDQGLQFLIQYYNGEERAKGNILERFSAQQFPDLHSELNLSSLELGDSALYFCASSPRTASSYEQYFGPGTRLTVT.

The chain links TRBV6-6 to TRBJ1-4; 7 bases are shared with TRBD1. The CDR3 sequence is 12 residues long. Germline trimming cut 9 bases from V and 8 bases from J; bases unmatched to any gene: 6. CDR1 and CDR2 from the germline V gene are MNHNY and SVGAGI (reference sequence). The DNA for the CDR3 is TGTGCCAGTGGGGACAGCAGGGAAAAACTGTTTTTT. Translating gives CASGDSREKLFF.

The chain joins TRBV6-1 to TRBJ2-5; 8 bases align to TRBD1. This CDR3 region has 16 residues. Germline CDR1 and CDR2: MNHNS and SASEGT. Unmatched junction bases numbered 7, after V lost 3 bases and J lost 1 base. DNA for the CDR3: TGTGCCAGCAGTGAGGGACAGGCACTTACCCAAGAGACCCAGTACTTC. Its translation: CASSEGQALTQETQYF.

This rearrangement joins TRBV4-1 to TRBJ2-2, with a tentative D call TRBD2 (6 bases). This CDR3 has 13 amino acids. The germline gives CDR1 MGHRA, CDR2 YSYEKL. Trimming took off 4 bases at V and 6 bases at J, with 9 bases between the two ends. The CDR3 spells CASSPREPGELFF. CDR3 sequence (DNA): TGCGCCAGCAGCCCCCGGGAGCCCGGGGAGCTGTTTTTT.